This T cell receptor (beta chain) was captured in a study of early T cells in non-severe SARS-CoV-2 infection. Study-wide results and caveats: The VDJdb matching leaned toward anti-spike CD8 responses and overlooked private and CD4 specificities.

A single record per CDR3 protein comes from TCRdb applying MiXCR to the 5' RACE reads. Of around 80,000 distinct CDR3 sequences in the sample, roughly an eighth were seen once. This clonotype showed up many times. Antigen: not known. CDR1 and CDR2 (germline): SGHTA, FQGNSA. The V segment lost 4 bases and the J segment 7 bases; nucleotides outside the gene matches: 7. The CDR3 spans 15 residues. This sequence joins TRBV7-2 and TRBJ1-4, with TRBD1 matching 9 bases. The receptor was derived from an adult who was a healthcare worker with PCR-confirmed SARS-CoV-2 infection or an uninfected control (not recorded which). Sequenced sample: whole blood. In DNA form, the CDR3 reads TGTGCCAGCAGCTCGGTGGGGACAGGGAGTGAAAAACTGTTTTTT. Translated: CASSSVGTGSEKLFF.